Below, 2 T cell receptor beta chains from the same sample are listed, as sequenced in a study of cytomegalovirus exposure and HLA in healthy donors. The primer mix had 60 Vbeta and 13 Jbeta primers. The data were produced by immunoSEQ multiplex PCR, yet TCRdb's version contains in-frame clones alone and is incomplete. Of 65,000 to 85,000 clones listed, about 9.4% are singletons. Source material: PBMCs. The receptors stem from a man between 60 and 75 years old in good health and CMV-seropositive.

This chain links TRBV5-8 with TRBJ2-5, with TRBD1 as a possible D gene (6 bases). Germline values: CDR1 SGHTS, CDR2 YDEGEE. The CDR3 spans 14 residues. V lost 3 bases, J lost 0 bases, and 9 bases lay in between. CDR3 sequence reads: CASSYRAYQETQYF. The CDR3 nucleotides read TGTGCCAGCAGCTACAGGGCCTACCAAGAGACCCAGTACTTC.

This clone showed up just a few times. The chain combines TRBV30 with TRBJ2-7, with 7 bases matching TRBD1. V shed 5 bases and J 1 base; nucleotides not matched to a gene: 5. CDR1 and CDR2 from the germline V gene are GTSNPN and SVGIG (reference sequence). The CDR3 is 13 amino acids. For the CDR3, the DNA is TGTGCCTGGCGCAACAGGGGTTCCTACGAGCAGTACGTC. It encodes CAWRNRGSYEQYV.